The present T cell receptor (beta chain) was sequenced within a study of blood T cell repertoires in COVID-19. The overall study: Whether acute or convalescent, the COVID-19 samples came from the United States, Italy and Spain. Sample material is recorded as cDNA or gDNA derived from T cells, B-cell-depleted T cells, or PBMCs.

Using immunoSEQ multiplex PCR, the repertoire was profiled, and TCRdb retains in-frame clones only, with some absent. The sample carries around 250,000 clones, 85% recorded once. The germline CDR1 and CDR2 sequences are SGHRS and YFSETQ. Trimming pared 3 bases from V and 6 bases from J, leaving 24 bases between. The CDR3 spans 17 residues. Clinical history as reported by participants underpinned cohort assignment. The clonotype was recovered from a woman in her 50s who had been exposed to COVID-19. The chain employs TRBV5-1 and TRBJ1-2; maybe TRBD1 (6 bases). The material sequenced was PBMCs or T cells enriched from blood (not recorded which). The CDR3 DNA reads TGCGCCAGCAGCTCCCTATTAGGGTACGACAGGATACATGGCTACACCTTC. Its protein product is CASSSLLGYDRIHGYTF.